This T cell receptor beta chain was found in a study of T cell responses to AZD1222 COVID-19 vaccine. Study conclusions and caveats: Spike-specific TCR breadth and depth rose after two AZD1222 doses.

On this clone itself: Its antigen is still unknown.

TCRdb's table, derived via immunoSEQ multiplex PCR, lists solely in-frame clones and lacks some. The data show around 77,000 clones, roughly 84% seen once. The CDR3 is made up of 16 amino acids. Germline assignment: CDR1 WSHSY and CDR2 SAAADI. V lost 3 bases and J 3 bases, leaving 12 bases between the germline ends. This TCR was recovered from an adult in good health. The chain carries TRBV10-2 and TRBJ1-6; no firm D call. The sample consisted of peripheral blood, taken on day 0 of AZD1222 vaccination. The CDR3: CASSDGVGSYNSPLHF. The CDR3 DNA sequence: TGCGCCAGCAGTGATGGGGTGGGCAGCTATAATTCACCCCTCCACTTT.